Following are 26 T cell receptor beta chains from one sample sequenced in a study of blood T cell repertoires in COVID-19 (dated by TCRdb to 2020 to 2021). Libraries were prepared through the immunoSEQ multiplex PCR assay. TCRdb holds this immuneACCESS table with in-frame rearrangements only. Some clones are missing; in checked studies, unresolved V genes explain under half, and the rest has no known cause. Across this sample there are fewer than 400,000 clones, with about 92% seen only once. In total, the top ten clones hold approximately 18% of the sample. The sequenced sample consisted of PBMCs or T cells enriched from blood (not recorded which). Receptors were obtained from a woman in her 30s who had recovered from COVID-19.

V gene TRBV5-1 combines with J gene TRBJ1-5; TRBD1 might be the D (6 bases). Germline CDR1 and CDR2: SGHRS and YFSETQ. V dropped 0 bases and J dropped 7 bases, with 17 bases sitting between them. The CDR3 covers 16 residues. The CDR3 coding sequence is TGCGCCAGCAGCTTGGAGAATCAGGGGTACGAACAGCCCCAGCATTTT. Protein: CASSLENQGYEQPQHF.

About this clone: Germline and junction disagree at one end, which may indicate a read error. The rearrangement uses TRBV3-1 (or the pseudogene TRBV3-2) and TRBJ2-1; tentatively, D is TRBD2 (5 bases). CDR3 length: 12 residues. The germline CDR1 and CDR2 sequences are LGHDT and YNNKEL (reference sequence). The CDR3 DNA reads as TGTGCCAGCACCGACGGGGTCGCGATTTGGATCTTC. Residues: CASTDGVAIWIF.

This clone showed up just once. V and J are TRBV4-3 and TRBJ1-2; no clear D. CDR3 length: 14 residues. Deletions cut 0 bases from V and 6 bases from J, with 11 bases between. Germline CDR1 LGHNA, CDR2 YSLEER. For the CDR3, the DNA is TGCGCCAGCAGCCAAGAGTGGGAGGGCAATGGCTACACCTTC. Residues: CASSQEWEGNGYTF.

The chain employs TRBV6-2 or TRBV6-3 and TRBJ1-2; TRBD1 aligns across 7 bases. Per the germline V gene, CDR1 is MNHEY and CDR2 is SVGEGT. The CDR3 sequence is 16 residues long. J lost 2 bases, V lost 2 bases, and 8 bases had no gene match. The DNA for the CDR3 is TGTGCCAGCAGTTACATTAGGGGGCGAGAAAACTATGGCTACACCTTC. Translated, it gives CASSYIRGRENYGYTF.

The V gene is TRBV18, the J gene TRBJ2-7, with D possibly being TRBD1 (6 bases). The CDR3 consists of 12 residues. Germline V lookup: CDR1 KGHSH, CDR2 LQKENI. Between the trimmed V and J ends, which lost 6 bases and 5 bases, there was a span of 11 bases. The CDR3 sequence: CASSRNRDEQYF. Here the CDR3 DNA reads TGTGCCAGCTCTCGGAACAGGGACGAGCAGTACTTC.

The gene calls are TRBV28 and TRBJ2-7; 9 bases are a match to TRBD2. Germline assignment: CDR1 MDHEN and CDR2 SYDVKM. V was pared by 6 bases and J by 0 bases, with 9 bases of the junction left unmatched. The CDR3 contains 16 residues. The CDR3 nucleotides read TGTGCCAGCAGCCTCGGGACTAGCACGAGCTCCTACGAGCAGTACTTC. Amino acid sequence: CASSLGTSTSSYEQYF. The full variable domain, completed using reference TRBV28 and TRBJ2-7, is DVKVTQSSRYLVKRTGEKVFLECVQDMDHENMFWYRQDPGLGLRLIYFSYDVKMKEKGDIPEGYSVSREKKERFSLILESASTNQTSMYLCASSLGTSTSSYEQYFGPGTRLTVT.

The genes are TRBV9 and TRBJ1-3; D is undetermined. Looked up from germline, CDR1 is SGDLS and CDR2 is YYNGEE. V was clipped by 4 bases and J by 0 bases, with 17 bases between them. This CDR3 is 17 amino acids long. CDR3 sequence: CASSKEVLRHSGNTIYF. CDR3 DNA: TGTGCCAGCAGCAAGGAAGTGTTGCGGCACTCTGGAAACACCATATATTTT.

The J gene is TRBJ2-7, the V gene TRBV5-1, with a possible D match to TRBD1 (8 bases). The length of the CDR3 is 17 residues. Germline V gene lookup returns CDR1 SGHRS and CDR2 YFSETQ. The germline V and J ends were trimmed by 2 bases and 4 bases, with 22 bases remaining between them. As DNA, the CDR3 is TGCGCCAGCAGCTTAGGACAGGGAGTAGCGGGTGCTTACGAGCAGTACTTC. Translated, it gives CASSLGQGVAGAYEQYF.

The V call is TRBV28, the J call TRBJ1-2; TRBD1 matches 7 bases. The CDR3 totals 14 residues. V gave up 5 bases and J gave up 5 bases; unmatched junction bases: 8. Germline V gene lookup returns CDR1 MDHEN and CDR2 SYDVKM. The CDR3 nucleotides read TGTGCCAGCAGTGATGGTGGGACAGAATATGGCTACACCTTC. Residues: CASSDGGTEYGYTF.

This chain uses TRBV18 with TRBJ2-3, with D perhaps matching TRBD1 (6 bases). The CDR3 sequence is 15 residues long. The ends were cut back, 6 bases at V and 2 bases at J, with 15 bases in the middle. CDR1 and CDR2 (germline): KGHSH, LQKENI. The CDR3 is CASSPSGAPTDTQYF. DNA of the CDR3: TGTGCCAGCTCCCCTTCAGGGGCCCCCACAGATACGCAGTATTTT.

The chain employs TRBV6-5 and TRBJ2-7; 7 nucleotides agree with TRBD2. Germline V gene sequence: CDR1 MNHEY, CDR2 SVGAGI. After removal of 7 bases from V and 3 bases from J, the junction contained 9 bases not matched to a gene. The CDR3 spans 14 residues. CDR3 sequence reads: CASKFSREVYEQYF. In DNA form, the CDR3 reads TGTGCCAGCAAATTCTCCCGGGAGGTCTACGAGCAGTACTTC.

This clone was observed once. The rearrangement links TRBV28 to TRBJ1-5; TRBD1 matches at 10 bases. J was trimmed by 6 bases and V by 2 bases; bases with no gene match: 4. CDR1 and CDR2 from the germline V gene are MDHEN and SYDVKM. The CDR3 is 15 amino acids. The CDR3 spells CASSLPRTGGQPQHF. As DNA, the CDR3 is TGTGCCAGCAGTTTACCCCGGACAGGGGGTCAGCCCCAGCATTTT.

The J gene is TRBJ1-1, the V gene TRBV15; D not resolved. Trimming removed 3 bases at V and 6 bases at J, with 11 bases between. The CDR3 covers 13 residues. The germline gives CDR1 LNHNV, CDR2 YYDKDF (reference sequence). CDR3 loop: CATSSRSAAEAFF. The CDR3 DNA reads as TGTGCCACCAGCAGCCGGAGTGCTGCTGAAGCTTTCTTT.

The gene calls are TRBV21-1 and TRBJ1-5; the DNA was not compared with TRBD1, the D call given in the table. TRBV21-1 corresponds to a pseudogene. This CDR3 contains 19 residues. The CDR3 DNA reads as TGTGCCAGCAGCAATGCGGGGACAGGGCGTTCTTTAGGCAATCAGCCCCAGCATTTT. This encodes CASSNAGTGRSLGNQPQHF.

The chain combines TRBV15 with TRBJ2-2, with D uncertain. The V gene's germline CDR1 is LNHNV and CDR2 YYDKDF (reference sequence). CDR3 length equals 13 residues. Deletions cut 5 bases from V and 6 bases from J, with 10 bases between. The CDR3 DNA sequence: TGTGCCACCAGCCTCGGCGAGGCCGGGGAGCTGTTTTTT. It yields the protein CATSLGEAGELFF.

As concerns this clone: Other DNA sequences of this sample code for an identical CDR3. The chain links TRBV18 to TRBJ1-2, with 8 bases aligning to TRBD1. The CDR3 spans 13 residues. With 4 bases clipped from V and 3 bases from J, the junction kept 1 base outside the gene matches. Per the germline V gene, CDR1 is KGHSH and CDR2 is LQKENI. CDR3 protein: CASSQQGDYGYTF. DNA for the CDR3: TGTGCCAGCTCACAACAGGGGGACTATGGCTACACCTTC.

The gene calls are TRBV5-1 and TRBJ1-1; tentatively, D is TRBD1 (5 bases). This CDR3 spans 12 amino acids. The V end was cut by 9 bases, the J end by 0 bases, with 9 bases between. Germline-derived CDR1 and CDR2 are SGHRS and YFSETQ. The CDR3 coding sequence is TGCGCCATTTCCAGGGTGAACACTGAAGCTTTCTTT. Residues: CAISRVNTEAFF.

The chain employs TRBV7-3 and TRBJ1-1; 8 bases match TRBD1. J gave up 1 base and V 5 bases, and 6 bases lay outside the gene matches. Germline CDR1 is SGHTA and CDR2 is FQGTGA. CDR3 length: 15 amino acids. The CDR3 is CASSMYRGENTEAFF. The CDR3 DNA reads TGTGCCAGCAGCATGTACAGGGGGGAGAACACTGAAGCTTTCTTT.

CDR3 sequence (DNA): TGCGCCAGCAGAGTGAGACAGGTTTACAATGAGCAGTTCTTC. Protein product: CASRVRQVYNEQFF. V is TRBV5-1 and J is TRBJ2-1; a weak D match, TRBD1 (6 bases). Per the germline V gene, CDR1 is SGHRS and CDR2 is YFSETQ. This CDR3 has 14 residues. V lost 5 bases and J lost 4, with 13 bases in between. The variable domain in full, with the rest retrieved from reference TRBV5-1 and TRBJ2-1, is KAGVTQTPRYLIKTRGQQVTLSCSPISGHRSVSWYQQTPGQGLQFLFEYFSETQRNKGNFPGRFSGRQFSNSRSEMNVSTLELGDSALYLCASRVRQVYNEQFFGPGTRLTVL.

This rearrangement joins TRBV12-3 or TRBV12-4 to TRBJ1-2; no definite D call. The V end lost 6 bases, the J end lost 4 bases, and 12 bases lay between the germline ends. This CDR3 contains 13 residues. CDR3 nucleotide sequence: TGTGCCAGCAGCTACCGACGGAGCTATGGCTACACCTTC. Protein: CASSYRRSYGYTF.

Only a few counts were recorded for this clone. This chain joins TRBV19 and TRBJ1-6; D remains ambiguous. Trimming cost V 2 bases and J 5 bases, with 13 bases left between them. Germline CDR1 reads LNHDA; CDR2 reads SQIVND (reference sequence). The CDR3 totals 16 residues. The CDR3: CASSISPRGDNSPLHF. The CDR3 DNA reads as TGTGCCAGTAGTATATCCCCAAGAGGAGATAATTCACCCCTCCACTTT.

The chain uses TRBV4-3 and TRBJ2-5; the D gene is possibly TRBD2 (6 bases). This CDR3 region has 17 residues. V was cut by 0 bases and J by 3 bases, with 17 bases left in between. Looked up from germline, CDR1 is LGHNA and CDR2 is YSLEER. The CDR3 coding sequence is TGCGCCAGCAGCCAAGATGCGGGGAAGGTCGGGAAAGAGACCCAGTACTTC. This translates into CASSQDAGKVGKETQYF.

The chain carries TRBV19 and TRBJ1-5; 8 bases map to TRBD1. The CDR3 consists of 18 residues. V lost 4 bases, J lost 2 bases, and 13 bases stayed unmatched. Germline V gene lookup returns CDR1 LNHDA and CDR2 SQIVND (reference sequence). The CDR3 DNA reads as TGTGCCAGTAGTAGCGGCAGGGGGCGGGTAGCCGGCAATCAGCCCCAGCATTTT. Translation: CASSSGRGRVAGNQPQHF.

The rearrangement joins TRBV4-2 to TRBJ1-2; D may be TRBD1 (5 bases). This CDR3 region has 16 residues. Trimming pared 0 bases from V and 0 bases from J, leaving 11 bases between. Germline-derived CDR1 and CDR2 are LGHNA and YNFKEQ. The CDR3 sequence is CASSQEGSGPNYGYTF. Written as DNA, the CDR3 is TGTGCCAGCAGCCAAGAGGGGTCAGGGCCTAACTATGGCTACACCTTC.

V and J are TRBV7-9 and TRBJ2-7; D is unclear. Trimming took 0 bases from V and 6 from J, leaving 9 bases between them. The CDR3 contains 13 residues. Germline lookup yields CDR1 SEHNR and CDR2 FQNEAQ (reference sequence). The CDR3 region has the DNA TGTGCCAGCAGCTTAGCGGTTCTAGGCGAGCAGTACTTC. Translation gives CASSLAVLGEQYF.

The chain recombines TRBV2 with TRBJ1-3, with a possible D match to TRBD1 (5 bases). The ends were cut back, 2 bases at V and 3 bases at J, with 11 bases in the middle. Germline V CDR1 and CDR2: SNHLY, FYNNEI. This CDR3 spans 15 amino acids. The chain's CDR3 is CASSEQGGFGNTIYF. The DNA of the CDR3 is TGTGCCAGCAGTGAACAGGGAGGATTTGGAAACACCATATATTTT.